Listed here are 16 T cell receptor beta chains from one sample, sequenced in a study of blood T cells in healthy people across ages. The use of a sample-barcoded 5' primer and a J-beta primer mix characterized a second PCR of roughly 7 to 11 cycles. TCRdb fed the 5' RACE reads into MiXCR, producing one record per CDR3 protein. The sample carries roughly 800,000 distinct CDR3 sequences, more than 20% recorded once. These data also formed part of another study, on T cells of mothers and their children.

Material for sequencing was blood. The receptors here all came from a boy aged 5-17 years in good health.

This clonotype has a handful of counts. The V and J genes are TRBV7-2 and TRBJ2-5; D not certain. CDR3 length equals 12 residues. Germline assignment: CDR1 SGHTA and CDR2 FQGNSA. V gave up 1 base and J gave up 8 bases, with 8 bases separating them. Written as DNA, the CDR3 is TGTGCCAGCAGCTTAGTAGACCTAACCCAGTACTTC. Encoded protein: CASSLVDLTQYF. Based on the CDR3 plus reference TRBV7-2 and TRBJ2-5, the full variable domain is GAGVSQSPSNKVTEKGKDVELRCDPISGHTALYWYRQSLGQGLEFLIYFQGNSAPDKSGLPSDRFSAERTGGSVSTLTIQRTQQEDSAVYLCASSLVDLTQYFGPGTRLLVL.

This clonotype was found a few times. The chain combines TRBV20-1 with TRBJ1-4, with D maybe TRBD1 (6 bases). This CDR3 contains 14 residues. V lost 0 bases to trimming and J lost 6 bases, with 11 bases between them. The germline V gene encodes CDR1 DFQATT and CDR2 SNEGSKA (reference sequence). DNA of the CDR3: TGCAGTGCTAGAGATCGGGGGGCTTATGAAAAACTGTTTTTT. Protein: CSARDRGAYEKLFF.

The rearrangement joins TRBV7-2 to TRBJ2-2, with 9 bases identical to TRBD1. The junction had 4 bases not matched to a gene; V was cut back by 8 bases and J by 0 bases. The CDR3 runs 15 residues. The germline V gene has CDR1 SGHTA and CDR2 FQGNSA. Written as DNA, the CDR3 is TGTGCCAGCTCAAGACAGGGGGCGAACACCGGGGAGCTGTTTTTT. Translated, it gives CASSRQGANTGELFF.

J is TRBJ1-1 and V is TRBV27; D is undetermined. Between the trimmed V and J ends, which lost 4 bases and 1 base, there was a span of 7 bases. Germline CDR1 is MNHEY and CDR2 is SMNVEV (reference sequence). CDR3 length: 13 residues. CDR3 coding DNA: TGTGCCAGCAGTTGGTGGCGGAACACTGAAGCTTTCTTT. Protein: CASSWWRNTEAFF.

This clonotype was seen a handful of times. The J gene is TRBJ2-5, the V gene TRBV5-1; 7 bases map to TRBD1. This CDR3 has 13 residues. The V and J ends lost 4 bases and 4 bases, in that order; junction bases with no gene match: 4. The germline V gene encodes CDR1 SGHRS and CDR2 YFSETQ. The CDR3 here is CASSRNRGETQYF. CDR3 nucleotide sequence: TGCGCCAGCAGCAGGAACAGGGGAGAGACCCAGTACTTC.

The chain recombines TRBV29-1 with TRBJ2-1; TRBD1 aligns across 7 bases. CDR1 and CDR2 from the germline V gene are SQVTM and ANQGSEA. The length of the CDR3 is 14 residues. Germline trimming cut 4 bases from V and 6 bases from J; bases unmatched to any gene: 9. The CDR3: CSVVGWAGGNEQFF. DNA for the CDR3: TGCAGCGTTGTCGGGTGGGCAGGGGGCAATGAGCAGTTCTTC.

This clonotype was counted between two and nine times. This chain links TRBV28 with TRBJ2-7; 7 bases match TRBD1. From germline, CDR1 is MDHEN and CDR2 SYDVKM. The CDR3 sequence is 15 residues long. J gave up 3 bases and V 6 bases, and 11 bases lay outside the gene matches. CDR3 DNA sequence: TGTGCCAGCAGGACCCCTGGCAGGGGGTACTACGAGCAGTACTTC. Its protein product is CASRTPGRGYYEQYF.

This clonotype was recorded a few times. The chain joins TRBV29-1 to TRBJ1-3; D is unclear. Germline CDR1 is SQVTM and CDR2 is ANQGSEA. The CDR3 is made up of 13 amino acids. Deletions cut 3 bases from V and 8 bases from J, with 14 bases between. In DNA, the CDR3 is TGCAGCGTTGAGTCCGATCCCCAACACACCATATATTTT. Its translation: CSVESDPQHTIYF.

The chain employs TRBV29-1 and TRBJ2-7; tentatively, D is TRBD2 (6 bases). There are 16 residues in the CDR3. The germline V and J ends were trimmed by 6 bases and 1 base, with 22 bases remaining between them. Germline CDR1 and CDR2: SQVTM and ANQGSEA. The chain's CDR3 is CSVVSATGRSSYEQYF. The CDR3 bases are TGCAGCGTCGTGTCCGCTACGGGGAGGAGTTCCTACGAGCAGTACTTC.

V and J are TRBV20-1 and TRBJ2-1; D call uncertain. Germline values: CDR1 DFQATT, CDR2 SNEGSKA (reference sequence). Between the trimmed V and J ends, which lost 1 base and 9 bases, there was a span of 16 bases. The CDR3 runs to 14 residues. CDR3 in amino acids: CSARAPISAGEQFF. DNA for the CDR3: TGCAGTGCTAGAGCCCCCATTTCGGCCGGTGAGCAGTTCTTC.

This clonotype was seen only a few times. The rearrangement links TRBV6-2 or TRBV6-3 to TRBJ1-1; the D gene is possibly TRBD1 (6 bases). The germline gives CDR1 MNHEY, CDR2 SVGEGT. The germline V and J ends were trimmed by 5 bases and 5 bases, with 18 bases remaining between them. The CDR3 loop spans 15 amino acids. The CDR3, as DNA: TGTGCCAGCAGTGCTACTTCGGGACACGCGACTGAAGCTTTCTTT. It translates to CASSATSGHATEAFF.

This clonotype was recorded a few times. The genes are TRBV20-1 and TRBJ2-7; TRBD2 matches at 11 bases. The CDR3 is made up of 15 amino acids. Losses at the gene ends were 4 bases for V and 3 bases for J; bases not matched to a gene: 8. Germline V gene sequence: CDR1 DFQATT, CDR2 SNEGSKA (reference sequence). In DNA, the CDR3 is TGCAGTGCTATTCGGACTAGCGGGTTCGACTACGAGCAGTACTTC. Encoded protein: CSAIRTSGFDYEQYF.

This clonotype was counted a few times. The V call is TRBV9, the J call TRBJ2-6; no clear D. V lost 0 bases and J 2 bases, leaving 9 bases between the germline ends. Germline CDR1 and CDR2: SGDLS and YYNGEE. The CDR3 loop spans 16 amino acids. Here the CDR3 reads CASSVDGRPGANVLTF. In DNA form, the CDR3 reads TGTGCCAGCAGCGTAGACGGGCGCCCTGGGGCCAACGTCCTGACTTTC.

The genes are TRBV20-1 and TRBJ2-5; possibly TRBD2 for D (5 bases). This CDR3 comprises 19 residues. V was pared by 1 base and J by 5 bases, with 29 bases between. Looked up from germline, CDR1 is DFQATT and CDR2 is SNEGSKA (reference sequence). CDR3 region: CSARVLGEGVRAGMETQYF. CDR3 DNA: TGCAGTGCTAGAGTTCTAGGCGAGGGCGTGAGGGCCGGGATGGAGACCCAGTACTTC.

This clonotype occurred a few times. The gene calls are TRBV7-2 and TRBJ1-2; 7 nucleotides line up with TRBD1. V was pared by 3 bases and J by 5 bases, with 9 bases of the junction left unmatched. This CDR3 has 15 residues. Germline V gene data show CDR1 as SGHTA and CDR2 as FQGNSA. The CDR3 reads CASSFYRGEGYGYTF. CDR3 bases: TGTGCCAGCAGCTTTTACAGGGGAGAGGGTTATGGCTACACCTTC.

The V and J genes are TRBV7-2 and TRBJ2-4, with 9 bases aligning to TRBD2. Trimming cost V 1 base and J 4 bases; bases outside gene matches: 5. This CDR3 region has 16 residues. Germline-derived CDR1 and CDR2 are SGHTA and FQGNSA. The chain's CDR3 is CASSLVRTSVKNIQYF. The CDR3 nucleotides are TGTGCCAGCAGCTTAGTCCGGACTAGCGTTAAAAACATTCAGTACTTC. Full variable domain (missing parts from reference TRBV7-2 and TRBJ2-4): GAGVSQSPSNKVTEKGKDVELRCDPISGHTALYWYRQSLGQGLEFLIYFQGNSAPDKSGLPSDRFSAERTGGSVSTLTIQRTQQEDSAVYLCASSLVRTSVKNIQYFGAGTRLSVL.